A selection of T cell receptor beta chains follows, all from one sample in a study of T cells in localized non-small cell lung cancer. Generated by immunoSEQ multiplex PCR, the TCRdb table keeps only in-frame clones and is missing some. This sample carries 4,000 or so clones, roughly a quarter of them seen once, and the ten largest clones take over 6.5%. This specimen was lung tumor tissue, taken before any cancer treatment. All receptors derive from a woman aged 40 to 75 with stage I lung adenocarcinoma. CDR3s include the opening cysteine and the closing phenylalanine or tryptophan. Fields, in order: clone size, J gene, D gene, CDR3 length, V gene, CDR3 DNA, CDR3 protein. D genes are given only for firm matches. Only some rows state a clone size, as once, few, many or a class for expanded clones.

abundance: NA
j_gene: TRBJ1-2
d_gene: TRBD1
len: 15
v_gene: TRBV19
CDR3nt: TGTGCCAGTAGGAGGGGGACAGGGCTTCGGTATGGCTACACCTTC
CDR3aa: CASRRGTGLRYGYTF

abundance: few
j_gene: TRBJ1-1
d_gene: NA
len: 14
v_gene: TRBV9
CDR3nt: TGTGCCAGCAGTGAAGACAGGATGAACACTGAAGCTTTCTTT
CDR3aa: CASSEDRMNTEAFF

abundance: NA
j_gene: TRBJ2-7
d_gene: NA
len: 13
v_gene: TRBV10-2
CDR3nt: TGCGCCAGCAGTGACAATTACAGGGCCGAGCAGTACTTC
CDR3aa: CASSDNYRAEQYF

abundance: NA
j_gene: TRBJ2-2
d_gene: NA
len: 16
v_gene: TRBV5-1
CDR3nt: TGCGCCAGCAGCTTGGGACCGGTTGGAAGCGCCGGGGAGCTGTTTTTT
CDR3aa: CASSLGPVGSAGELFF

abundance: NA
j_gene: TRBJ2-1
d_gene: NA
len: 14
v_gene: TRBV23-1
CDR3nt: TGCGCCAGCAGTCAATCATTGGTGGGCGATGAGCAGTTCTTC
CDR3aa: CASSQSLVGDEQFF

abundance: few
j_gene: TRBJ1-3
d_gene: NA
len: 14
v_gene: TRBV11-3
CDR3nt: TGTGCCAGCAGCTTGTGGGGCGCTGGAAACACCATATATTTT
CDR3aa: CASSLWGAGNTIYF

abundance: medium-sized
j_gene: TRBJ1-6
d_gene: TRBD1
len: 17
v_gene: TRBV6-8
CDR3nt: TGTGCCAGCAGTTACTCGGTCCCCCGGACAGGGGTTTCACCCCTCCACTTT
CDR3aa: CASSYSVPRTGVSPLHF

abundance: medium-sized
j_gene: TRBJ1-2
d_gene: NA
len: 14
v_gene: TRBV6-8
CDR3nt: TGTGCCAGCAGCCGCGGGAGGAGGTCCTATGGCTACACCTTC
CDR3aa: CASSRGRRSYGYTF

abundance: NA
j_gene: TRBJ2-6
d_gene: TRBD1
len: 17
v_gene: TRBV2
CDR3nt: TGTGCCAGCAGTGACTTGACAGGGCGCAATGGGGCCAACGTCCTGACTTTC
CDR3aa: CASSDLTGRNGANVLTF

abundance: NA
j_gene: TRBJ2-3
d_gene: NA
len: 14
v_gene: TRBV19
CDR3nt: TGTGCCAGTAGCATCCATTGGGCCACAGATACGCAGTATTTT
CDR3aa: CASSIHWATDTQYF

abundance: NA
j_gene: TRBJ2-7
d_gene: TRBD2
len: 14
v_gene: TRBV5-1
CDR3nt: TGCGCCAGCAGCTTGGTGGGACTAGCGTACGAGCAGTACTTC
CDR3aa: CASSLVGLAYEQYF

abundance: NA
j_gene: TRBJ1-2
d_gene: NA
len: 15
v_gene: TRBV18
CDR3nt: TGTGCCAGCTCACCACCGGAGGGACTAGGGCTTCGCTACACCTTC
CDR3aa: CASSPPEGLGLRYTF

abundance: NA
j_gene: TRBJ2-1
d_gene: TRBD2
len: 15
v_gene: TRBV5-1
CDR3nt: TGCGCCAGCAGCTTTACTAGCGGGATTGGCAATGAGCAGTTCTTC
CDR3aa: CASSFTSGIGNEQFF

abundance: NA
j_gene: TRBJ1-3
d_gene: NA
len: 15
v_gene: TRBV9
CDR3nt: TGTGCCAGCAGCCAAACAGGGTTGAGTGGAAACACCATATATTTT
CDR3aa: CASSQTGLSGNTIYF

abundance: NA
j_gene: TRBJ2-2
d_gene: NA
len: 13
v_gene: TRBV6-8
CDR3nt: TGTGCCAGCACAGGCGAAAACACCGGGGAGCTGTTTTTT
CDR3aa: CASTGENTGELFF

abundance: NA
j_gene: TRBJ1-3
d_gene: NA
len: 15
v_gene: TRBV11-3
CDR3nt: TGTGCCAGCAGCTTAACCCCAGGGATAGGAAACACCATATATTTT
CDR3aa: CASSLTPGIGNTIYF

abundance: NA
j_gene: TRBJ2-7
d_gene: TRBD1
len: 15
v_gene: TRBV11-3
CDR3nt: TGTGCCAGCAGCCCCCCCTACAGGGGTTATTACGAGCAGTACTTC
CDR3aa: CASSPPYRGYYEQYF

abundance: medium-sized
j_gene: TRBJ2-7
d_gene: TRBD1
len: 15
v_gene: TRBV11-3
CDR3nt: TGTGCCAGCAGCTTAGATCGACAGGGTCCTTACGAGCAGTACTTC
CDR3aa: CASSLDRQGPYEQYF

abundance: NA
j_gene: TRBJ1-5
d_gene: NA
len: 13
v_gene: TRBV6-8
CDR3nt: TGTGCCAGCAGATCGGCAGGGAGGGGGCCCCAGCATTTT
CDR3aa: CASRSAGRGPQHF

abundance: few
j_gene: TRBJ2-7
d_gene: NA
len: 14
v_gene: TRBV18
CDR3nt: TGTGCCAGCTCACCGGTCCCGGGAAGGGAAGAGCAGTACTTC
CDR3aa: CASSPVPGREEQYF

abundance: few
j_gene: TRBJ1-1
d_gene: NA
len: 13
v_gene: TRBV7-8
CDR3nt: TGTGCCAGCAGCTCAGACAGGAACACTGAAGCTTTCTTT
CDR3aa: CASSSDRNTEAFF

abundance: medium-sized
j_gene: TRBJ1-3
d_gene: NA
len: 13
v_gene: TRBV6-1
CDR3nt: TGTGCCAGCAGTGAAGCGTATGGAAACACCATATATTTT
CDR3aa: CASSEAYGNTIYF

abundance: NA
j_gene: TRBJ2-7
d_gene: TRBD2
len: 14
v_gene: TRBV5-1
CDR3nt: TGCGCCAGCAGCATAAGCGGGAGCGGCTACGAGCAGTACTTC
CDR3aa: CASSISGSGYEQYF

abundance: NA
j_gene: TRBJ1-1
d_gene: TRBD1
len: 15
v_gene: TRBV11-3
CDR3nt: TGTGCCAGCAGCTTATTATGGACAGGGGAAACTGAAGCTTTCTTT
CDR3aa: CASSLLWTGETEAFF

abundance: NA
j_gene: TRBJ2-1
d_gene: NA
len: 15
v_gene: TRBV19
CDR3nt: TGTGCCAGTAGTAGGGGGACTCTCTATGGGGATGAGCAGTTCTTC
CDR3aa: CASSRGTLYGDEQFF

abundance: NA
j_gene: TRBJ2-1
d_gene: TRBD2
len: 17
v_gene: TRBV30
CDR3nt: TGTGCCTGGGGAGCCGACGGACTAGCGGGTTCGTACAATGAGCAGTTCTTC
CDR3aa: CAWGADGLAGSYNEQFF

abundance: few
j_gene: TRBJ2-5
d_gene: NA
len: 14
v_gene: TRBV5-1
CDR3nt: TGCGCCAGCAGTATCAACCCGGACCAAGAGACCCAGTACTTC
CDR3aa: CASSINPDQETQYF

abundance: NA
j_gene: TRBJ1-5
d_gene: NA
len: 15
v_gene: TRBV19
CDR3nt: TGTGCCAGTAGTAAATCCGGAGCTGGCAATCAGCCCCAGCATTTT
CDR3aa: CASSKSGAGNQPQHF

abundance: few
j_gene: TRBJ2-7
d_gene: TRBD1
len: 14
v_gene: TRBV7-6
CDR3nt: TGTGCCAGCAGCTTAGGGACAGGGGTGAACGAGCAGTACTTC
CDR3aa: CASSLGTGVNEQYF

abundance: NA
j_gene: TRBJ2-2
d_gene: NA
len: 14
v_gene: TRBV11-3
CDR3nt: TGTGCTAGCAGCCTCGGAGGGGCCACCGGGGAGCTGTTTTTT
CDR3aa: CASSLGGATGELFF

abundance: NA
j_gene: TRBJ2-1
d_gene: NA
len: 16
v_gene: TRBV4-1
CDR3nt: TGCGCCAGCAGCCCCTACAACAAAGGGGCCTACAATGAGCAGTTCTTC
CDR3aa: CASSPYNKGAYNEQFF

abundance: few
j_gene: TRBJ2-2
d_gene: NA
len: 16
v_gene: TRBV6-1
CDR3nt: TGTGCCAGCAGTGAAGCCGCGGGCCTAAACACCGGGGAGCTGTTTTTT
CDR3aa: CASSEAAGLNTGELFF